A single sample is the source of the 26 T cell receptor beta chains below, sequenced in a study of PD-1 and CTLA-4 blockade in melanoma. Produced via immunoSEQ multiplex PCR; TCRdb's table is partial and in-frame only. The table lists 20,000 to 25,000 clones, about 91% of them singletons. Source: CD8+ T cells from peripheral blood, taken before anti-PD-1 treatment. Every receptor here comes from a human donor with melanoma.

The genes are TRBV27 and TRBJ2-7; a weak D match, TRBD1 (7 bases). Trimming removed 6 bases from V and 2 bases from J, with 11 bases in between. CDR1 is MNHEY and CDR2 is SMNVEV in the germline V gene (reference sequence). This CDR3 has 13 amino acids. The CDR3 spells CASSRGDPYEQYF. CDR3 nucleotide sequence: TGTGCCAGCAGCAGGGGGGACCCCTACGAGCAGTACTTC.

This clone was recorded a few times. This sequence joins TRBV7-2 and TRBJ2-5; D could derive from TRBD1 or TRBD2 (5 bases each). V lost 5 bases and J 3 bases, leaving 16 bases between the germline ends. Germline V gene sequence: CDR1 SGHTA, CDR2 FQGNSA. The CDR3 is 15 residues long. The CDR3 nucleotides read TGTGCCAGCAGCCCTTTTGGGGGATCCAAAGAGACCCAGTACTTC. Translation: CASSPFGGSKETQYF.

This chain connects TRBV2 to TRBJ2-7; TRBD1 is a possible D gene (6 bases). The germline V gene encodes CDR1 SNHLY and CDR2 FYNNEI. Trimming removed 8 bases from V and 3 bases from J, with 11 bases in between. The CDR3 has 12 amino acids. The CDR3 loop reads CASSDRFYEQYF. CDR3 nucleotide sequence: TGTGCCAGCTCCGACAGGTTCTACGAGCAGTACTTC. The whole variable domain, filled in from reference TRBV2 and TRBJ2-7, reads EPEVTQTPSHQVTQMGQEVILRCVPISNHLYFYWYRQILGQKVEFLVSFYNNEISEKSEIFDDQFSVERPDGSNFTLKIRSTKLEDSAMYFCASSDRFYEQYFGPGTRLTVT.

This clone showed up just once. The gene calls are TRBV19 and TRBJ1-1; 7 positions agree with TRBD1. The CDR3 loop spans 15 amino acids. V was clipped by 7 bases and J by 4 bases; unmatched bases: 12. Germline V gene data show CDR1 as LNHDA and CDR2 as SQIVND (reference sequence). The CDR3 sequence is CASTLRDSRSTEAFF. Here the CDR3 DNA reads TGTGCCAGTACCCTCCGGGACAGCAGGAGCACTGAAGCTTTCTTT.

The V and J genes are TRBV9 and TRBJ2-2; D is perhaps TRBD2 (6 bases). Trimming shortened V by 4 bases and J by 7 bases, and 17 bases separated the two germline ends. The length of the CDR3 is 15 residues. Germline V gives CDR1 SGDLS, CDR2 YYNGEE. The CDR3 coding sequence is TGTGCCAGCAGCCCCCGACTGGACGGGGGCGGGGAGCTGTTTTTT. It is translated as CASSPRLDGGGELFF.

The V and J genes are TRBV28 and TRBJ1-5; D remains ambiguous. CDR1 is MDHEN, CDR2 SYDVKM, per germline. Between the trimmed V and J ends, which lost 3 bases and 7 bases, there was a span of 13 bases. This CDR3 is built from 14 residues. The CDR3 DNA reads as TGTGCCAGCAGTTTCGAGAGGGTGGGGCAGCCCCAGCATTTT. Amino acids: CASSFERVGQPQHF.

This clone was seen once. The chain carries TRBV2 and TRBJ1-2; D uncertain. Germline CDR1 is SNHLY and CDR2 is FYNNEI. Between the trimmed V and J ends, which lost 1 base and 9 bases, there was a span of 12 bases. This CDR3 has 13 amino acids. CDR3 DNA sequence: TGTGCCAGCAGTGAAGACGGGTTATGGAGCTACACCTTC. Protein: CASSEDGLWSYTF.

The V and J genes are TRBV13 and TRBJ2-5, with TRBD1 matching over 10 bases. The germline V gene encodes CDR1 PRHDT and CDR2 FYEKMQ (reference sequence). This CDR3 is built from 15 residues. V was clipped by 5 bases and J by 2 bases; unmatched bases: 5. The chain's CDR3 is CASSARDRGQETQYF. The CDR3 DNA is TGTGCCAGCAGCGCAAGGGACAGGGGACAAGAGACCCAGTACTTC. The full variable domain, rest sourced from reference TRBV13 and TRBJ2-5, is AAGVIQSPRHLIKEKRETATLKCYPIPRHDTVYWYQQGPGQDPQFLISFYEKMQSDKGSIPDRFSAQQFSDYHSELNMSSLELGDSALYFCASSARDRGQETQYFGPGTRLLVL.

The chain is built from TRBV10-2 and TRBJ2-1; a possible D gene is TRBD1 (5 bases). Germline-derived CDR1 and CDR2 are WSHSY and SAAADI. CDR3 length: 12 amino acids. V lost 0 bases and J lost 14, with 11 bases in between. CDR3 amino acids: CASSESGQDEFF. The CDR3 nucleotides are TGCGCCAGCAGTGAGTCGGGGCAGGACGAGTTCTTC.

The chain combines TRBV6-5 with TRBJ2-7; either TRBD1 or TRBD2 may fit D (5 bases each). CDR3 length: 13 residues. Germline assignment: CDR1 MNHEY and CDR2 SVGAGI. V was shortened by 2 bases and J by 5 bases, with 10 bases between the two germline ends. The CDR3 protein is CASSYGGKNEQYF. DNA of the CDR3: TGTGCCAGCAGTTACGGGGGAAAAAACGAGCAGTACTTC.

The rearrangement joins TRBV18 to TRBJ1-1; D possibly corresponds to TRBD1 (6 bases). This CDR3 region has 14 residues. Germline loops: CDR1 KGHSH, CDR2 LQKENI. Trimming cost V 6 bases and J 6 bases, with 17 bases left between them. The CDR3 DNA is TGTGCCAGCTCGCACGAAGGGGGGCGGTCTGAAGCTTTCTTT. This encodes CASSHEGGRSEAFF. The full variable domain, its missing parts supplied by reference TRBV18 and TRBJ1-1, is NAGVMQNPRHLVRRRGQEARLRCSPMKGHSHVYWYRQLPEEGLKFMVYLQKENIIDESGMPKERFSAEFPKEGPSILRIQQVVRGDSAAYFCASSHEGGRSEAFFGQGTRLTVV.

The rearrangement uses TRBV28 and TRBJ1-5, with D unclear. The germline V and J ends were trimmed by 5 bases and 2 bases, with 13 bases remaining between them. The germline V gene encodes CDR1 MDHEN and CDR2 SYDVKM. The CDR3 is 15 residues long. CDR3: CASSTTLVGNQPQHF. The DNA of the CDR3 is TGTGCCAGCAGTACCACCTTGGTAGGCAATCAGCCCCAGCATTTT.

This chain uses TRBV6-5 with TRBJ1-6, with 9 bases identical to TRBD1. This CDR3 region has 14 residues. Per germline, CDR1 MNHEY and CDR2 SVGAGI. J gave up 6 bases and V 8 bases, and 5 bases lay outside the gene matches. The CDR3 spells CASHQGQGNSPLHF. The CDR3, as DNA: TGTGCCAGCCATCAGGGACAGGGTAATTCACCCCTCCACTTT.

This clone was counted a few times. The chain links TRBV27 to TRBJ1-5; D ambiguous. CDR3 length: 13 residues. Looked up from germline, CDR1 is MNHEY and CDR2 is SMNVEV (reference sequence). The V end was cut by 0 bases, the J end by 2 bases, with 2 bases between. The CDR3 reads CASSLSGNQPQHF. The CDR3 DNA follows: TGTGCCAGCAGTTTATCGGGCAATCAGCCCCAGCATTTT.

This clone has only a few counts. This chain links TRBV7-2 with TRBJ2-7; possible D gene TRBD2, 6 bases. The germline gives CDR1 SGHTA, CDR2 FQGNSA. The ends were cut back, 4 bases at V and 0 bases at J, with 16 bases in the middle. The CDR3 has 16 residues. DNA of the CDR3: TGTGCCAGCAGCTCTGCAGGCGGGGATAGCTCCTACGAGCAGTACTTC. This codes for CASSSAGGDSSYEQYF.

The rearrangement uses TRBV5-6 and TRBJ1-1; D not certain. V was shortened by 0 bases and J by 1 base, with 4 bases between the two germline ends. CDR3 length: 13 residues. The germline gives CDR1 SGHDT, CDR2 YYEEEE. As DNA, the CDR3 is TGTGCCAGCAGCTTGGGATGGAACACTGAAGCTTTCTTT. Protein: CASSLGWNTEAFF.

CDR3 bases: TGTGCCAGCACCGACGAGGGGGCCCCCTACGAGCAGTACTTC. It yields the protein CASTDEGAPYEQYF. The chain couples TRBV7-9 to TRBJ2-7; 7 nucleotides match TRBD1. V shed 7 bases, J shed 2 bases, and the junction held 8 bases outside the gene matches. Germline V lookup: CDR1 SEHNR, CDR2 FQNEAQ (reference sequence). CDR3 length: 14 amino acids. The complete variable domain, with remaining parts taken from reference TRBV7-9 and TRBJ2-7, reads DTGVSQNPRHKITKRGQNVTFRCDPISEHNRLYWYRQTLGQGPEFLTYFQNEAQLEKSRLLSDRFSAERPKGSFSTLEIQRTEQGDSAMYLCASTDEGAPYEQYFGPGTRLTVT.

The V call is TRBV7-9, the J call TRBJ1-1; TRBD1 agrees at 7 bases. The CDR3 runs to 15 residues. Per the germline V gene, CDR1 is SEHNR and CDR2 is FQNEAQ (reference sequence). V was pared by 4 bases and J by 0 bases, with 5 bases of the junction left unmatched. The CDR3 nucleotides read TGTGCCAGCAGCTCTCTGACAGGGCTGAACACTGAAGCTTTCTTT. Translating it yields CASSSLTGLNTEAFF.

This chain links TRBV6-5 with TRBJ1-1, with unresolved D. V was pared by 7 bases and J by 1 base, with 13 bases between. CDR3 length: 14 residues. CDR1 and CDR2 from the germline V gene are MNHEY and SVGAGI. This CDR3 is CASTLDEGNTEAFF. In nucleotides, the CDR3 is TGTGCCAGCACCCTAGATGAGGGGAACACTGAAGCTTTCTTT.

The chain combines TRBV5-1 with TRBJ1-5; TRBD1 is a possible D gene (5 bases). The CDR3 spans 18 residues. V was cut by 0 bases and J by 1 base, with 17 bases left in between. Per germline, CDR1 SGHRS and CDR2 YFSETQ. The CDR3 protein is CASSLAEVAGASNQPQHF. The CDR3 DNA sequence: TGCGCCAGCAGCTTGGCCGAAGTGGCCGGGGCCAGCAATCAGCCCCAGCATTTT.

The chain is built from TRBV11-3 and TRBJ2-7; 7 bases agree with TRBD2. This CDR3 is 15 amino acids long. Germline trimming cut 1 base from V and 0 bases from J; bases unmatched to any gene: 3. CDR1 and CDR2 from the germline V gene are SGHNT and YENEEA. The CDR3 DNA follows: TGTGCCAGCAGCTTAGCCGGCGGGAGCTCCTACGAGCAGTACTTC. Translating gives CASSLAGGSSYEQYF.

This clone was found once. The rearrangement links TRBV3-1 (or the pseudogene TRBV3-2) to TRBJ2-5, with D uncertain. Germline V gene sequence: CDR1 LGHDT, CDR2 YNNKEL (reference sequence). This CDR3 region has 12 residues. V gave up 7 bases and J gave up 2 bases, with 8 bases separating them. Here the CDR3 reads CASMIGQETQYF. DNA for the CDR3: TGTGCCAGCATGATTGGGCAAGAGACCCAGTACTTC.

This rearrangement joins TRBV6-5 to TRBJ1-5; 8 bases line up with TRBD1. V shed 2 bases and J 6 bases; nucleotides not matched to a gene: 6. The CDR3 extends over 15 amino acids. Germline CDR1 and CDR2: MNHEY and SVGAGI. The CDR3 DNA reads TGTGCCAGCAGTTACAGACAGGGGAGCTCTCAGCCCCAGCATTTT. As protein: CASSYRQGSSQPQHF.

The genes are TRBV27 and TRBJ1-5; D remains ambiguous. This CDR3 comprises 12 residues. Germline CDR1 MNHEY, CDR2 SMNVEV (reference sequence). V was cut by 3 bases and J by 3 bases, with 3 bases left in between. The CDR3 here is CASSFPNQPQHF. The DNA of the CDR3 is TGTGCCAGCAGTTTCCCCAATCAGCCCCAGCATTTT.

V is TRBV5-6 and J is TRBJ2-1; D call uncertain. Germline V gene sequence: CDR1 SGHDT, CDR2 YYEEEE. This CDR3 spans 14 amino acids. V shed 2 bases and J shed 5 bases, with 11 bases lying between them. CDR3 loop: CASSFGWADNEQFF. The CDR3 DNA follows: TGTGCCAGCAGCTTTGGGTGGGCGGACAATGAGCAGTTCTTC.

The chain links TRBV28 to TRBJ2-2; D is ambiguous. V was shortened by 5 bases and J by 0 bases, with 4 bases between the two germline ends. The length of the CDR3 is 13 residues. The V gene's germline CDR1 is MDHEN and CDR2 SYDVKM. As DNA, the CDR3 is TGTGCCAGCAGTGAACCGAACACCGGGGAGCTGTTTTTT. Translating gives CASSEPNTGELFF.